Below, one TCR beta chain is given with its context. Its antigen is currently unknown. This sample is drawn from a study of shared clonotypes between healthy human individuals. The ends were cut back, 8 bases at V and 7 bases at J, with 14 bases in the middle. In germline, CDR1 is SGHDN, CDR2 FVKESK. The CDR3 totals 12 residues. Sorted-subset replicate PCRs used 200 ng DNA, tens of thousands of T cell genomes. TCRdb's copy holds only in-frame clones and misses some; the assay was immunoSEQ multiplex PCR. The sample contains approximately 2.4 million clones, 90% to 97% of which appear only once. Findings and limits, study-wide: Generation probabilities of non-shared clonotypes were lower (relative to those shared by all four donors).

The chain joins TRBV14 to TRBJ1-2; D gene unclear. This TCR was recovered from a man aged 18 to 30 in good health. Material: naive CD4+ T cells sorted from blood. The sample's subset: CD45RA+ positively selected. Here the CDR3 reads CASRGLTSGYTF. CDR3 nucleotide sequence: TGTGCCAGCCGCGGGCTTACGAGTGGCTACACCTTC.